This TCR beta chain was observed in a study of blood T cell repertoires in COVID-19. V lost 3 bases and J lost 6; bases outside the gene matches: 7. Germline V lookup: CDR1 MNHEY, CDR2 SMNVEV (reference sequence). This CDR3 has 15 residues. This clone was picked up a small number of times. Repertoires were generated with immunoSEQ multiplex PCR, while TCRdb's copy carries only in-frame clones and drops some. The sample has 100,000 to 150,000 clones; roughly 74% are singletons. The genes are TRBV27 and TRBJ1-2; 10 nucleotides match TRBD1. The sequence derives from a man aged 55 to 70 with acute or convalescent COVID-19. The sequenced material came from peripheral blood. The CDR3 loop is CASSFDRGPTNGYTF. The CDR3 DNA is TGTGCCAGCAGTTTTGACAGGGGGCCCACTAATGGCTACACCTTC.